The 17 T cell receptor beta chains below come from one sample, sequenced in a study of CD8 T cells in Susac syndrome. With random hexamers, reverse transcription was performed on about 0.5 to 1 ug of RNA. Each CDR3 protein is one row after TCRdb ran MiXCR on the immunoSEQ multiplex PCR reads. This sample yields about 130,000 distinct CDR3 sequences, of which about 95% are seen a single time; more than 0.095% belongs to the top ten. The sample comprised CD4+ T cells from PBMCs. Receptors originate from a human donor in good health.

This chain connects TRBV7-6 to TRBJ2-3, with unresolved D. The CDR3 has 13 residues. Germline V gene data show CDR1 as SGHVS and CDR2 as FNYEAQ. Trimming stripped 5 bases from V and 1 base from J, with 7 bases between. CDR3 sequence reads: CASSGSGTDTQYF. The DNA for the CDR3 is TGTGCCAGCAGCGGAAGCGGCACAGATACGCAGTATTTT. The complete variable domain, with remaining parts taken from reference TRBV7-6 and TRBJ2-3, reads GAGVSQSPRYKVTKRGQDVALRCDPISGHVSLYWYRQALGQGPEFLTYFNYEAQQDKSGLPNDRFSAERPEGSISTLTIQRTEQRDSAMYRCASSGSGTDTQYFGPGTRLTVL.

V usage is TRBV30 and J usage is TRBJ2-1; TRBD1 matches 9 bases. The CDR3 consists of 14 residues. Trimming took 4 bases from V and 5 from J; bases not matched to a gene: 6. Germline assignment: CDR1 GTSNPN and CDR2 SVGIG (reference sequence). DNA of the CDR3: TGTGCCTGGACCCGGGACAGGGTGAACAATGAGCAGTTCTTC. It specifies CAWTRDRVNNEQFF. Based on the CDR3 plus reference TRBV30 and TRBJ2-1, the full variable domain is SQTIHQWPATLVQPVGSPLSLECTVEGTSNPNLYWYRQAAGRGLQLLFYSVGIGQISSEVPQNLSASRPQDRQFILSSKKLLLSDSGFYLCAWTRDRVNNEQFFGPGTRLTVL.

This clonotype was detected only once. The V gene is TRBV27, the J gene TRBJ1-2; possibly TRBD1 for D (5 bases). CDR1 and CDR2 (germline): MNHEY, SMNVEV (reference sequence). V lost 6 bases, J lost 3 bases, and 14 bases lay in between. The CDR3 extends over 14 amino acids. Written as DNA, the CDR3 is TGTGCCAGCAGCCCTCTGGGGCGGGACTATGGCTACACCTTC. Its protein product is CASSPLGRDYGYTF.

The chain is built from TRBV29-1 and TRBJ2-2; 7 bases agree with TRBD2. CDR3 length: 14 amino acids. In germline, CDR1 is SQVTM, CDR2 ANQGSEA. V was clipped by 0 bases and J by 3 bases; unmatched bases: 1. The CDR3 sequence is CSVEEGGDTGELFF. CDR3 DNA sequence: TGCAGCGTTGAAGAGGGAGGGGACACCGGGGAGCTGTTTTTT.

This clonotype was counted between two and nine times. The V and J genes are TRBV18 and TRBJ2-5; possibly TRBD1 for D (6 bases). CDR1 and CDR2 (germline): KGHSH, LQKENI. Trimming pared 0 bases from V and 2 bases from J, leaving 10 bases between. There are 15 residues in the CDR3. Here the CDR3 reads CASSPPGHLQETQYF. The CDR3 bases are TGTGCCAGCTCACCACCGGGACACTTACAAGAGACCCAGTACTTC. Based on the CDR3 plus reference TRBV18 and TRBJ2-5, the full variable domain is NAGVMQNPRHLVRRRGQEARLRCSPMKGHSHVYWYRQLPEEGLKFMVYLQKENIIDESGMPKERFSAEFPKEGPSILRIQQVVRGDSAAYFCASSPPGHLQETQYFGPGTRLLVL.

The CDR3 region has the DNA TGTGCCATCCGTCCTGAAGTCTTTCCCTACGAGCAGTACTTC. Its protein product is CAIRPEVFPYEQYF. The rearrangement uses TRBV10-3 and TRBJ2-7; D unresolved. In germline, CDR1 is ENHRY, CDR2 SYGVKD. The CDR3 runs 14 residues. The germline V and J ends were trimmed by 8 bases and 2 bases, with 16 bases remaining between them.

The chain employs TRBV27 and TRBJ1-5; 9 positions match TRBD1. The junction had 1 base not matched to a gene; V was cut back by 8 bases and J by 2 bases. This CDR3 comprises 13 residues. Germline V gene sequence: CDR1 MNHEY, CDR2 SMNVEV (reference sequence). The CDR3 is CASRTGGNQPQHF. CDR3 sequence (DNA): TGTGCCAGCCGGACAGGGGGCAATCAGCCCCAGCATTTT.

V is TRBV7-9 and J is TRBJ2-7; no reliable D call. The CDR3 length is 15 residues. Germline CDR1 and CDR2: SEHNR and FQNEAQ (reference sequence). V was cut by 2 bases and J by 2 bases, with 13 bases left in between. Here the CDR3 DNA reads TGTGCCAGCAGCTTACGATCAGACCCCGCCTACGAGCAGTACTTC. It encodes CASSLRSDPAYEQYF. The variable domain in full, completed from reference TRBV7-9 and TRBJ2-7, reads DTGVSQNPRHKITKRGQNVTFRCDPISEHNRLYWYRQTLGQGPEFLTYFQNEAQLEKSRLLSDRFSAERPKGSFSTLEIQRTEQGDSAMYLCASSLRSDPAYEQYFGPGTRLTVT.

The chain has TRBV2 and TRBJ2-1, with 9 bases that match TRBD2. This CDR3 comprises 16 residues. The germline CDR1 and CDR2 sequences are SNHLY and FYNNEI. The J segment lost 4 bases and the V segment lost 6 bases, leaving 10 bases of the junction unmatched. CDR3 protein: CASSSGGRVGYNEQFF. CDR3 sequence (DNA): TGTGCCAGCAGCTCTGGCGGGAGGGTTGGGTACAATGAGCAGTTCTTC.

The rearrangement links TRBV27 to TRBJ2-1; the D is unclear. Trimming removed 8 bases at V and 9 bases at J, with 17 bases between. The germline V gene has CDR1 MNHEY and CDR2 SMNVEV (reference sequence). The CDR3 covers 13 residues. CDR3 sequence (DNA): TGTGCCAGCGCCGTCACCCCGTTGGGTGAGCAGTTCTTC. Protein: CASAVTPLGEQFF.

The gene calls are TRBV7-2 and TRBJ2-4; unclear D gene. Trimming left V 0 bases short and J 2 bases short, with 8 bases between. Germline V gene data show CDR1 as SGHTA and CDR2 as FQGNSA. CDR3 length: 15 residues. The CDR3 region has the DNA TGTGCCAGCAGCTTAGCGGGGTTTTCCAAAAACATTCAGTACTTC. Amino acids: CASSLAGFSKNIQYF.

V and J are TRBV28 and TRBJ1-2; D gene ambiguous. Trimming stripped 10 bases from V and 4 bases from J, with 7 bases between. Per germline, CDR1 MDHEN and CDR2 SYDVKM. The CDR3 loop spans 10 amino acids. The CDR3 DNA sequence: TGTGCCACCAGGAGCTATGGCTACACCTTC. Protein sequence: CATRSYGYTF.

The genes are TRBV29-1 and TRBJ2-7, with TRBD1 as a possible D gene (5 bases). This CDR3 has 14 residues. The germline V and J ends were trimmed by 7 bases and 3 bases, with 19 bases remaining between them. From germline, CDR1 is SQVTM and CDR2 ANQGSEA. In DNA, the CDR3 is TGCAGCGCCCTCAGGGAATTTCCCTTCTACGAGCAGTACTTC. Translation: CSALREFPFYEQYF.

The rearrangement links TRBV28 to TRBJ2-7; possible D gene TRBD2, 5 bases. Per germline, CDR1 MDHEN and CDR2 SYDVKM. This CDR3 region has 13 residues. With 3 bases removed from V and 6 bases from J, the gap between germline ends came to 12 bases. The CDR3, as DNA: TGTGCCAGCAGTTTGTCGGGGATTGGCGAGCAGTACTTC. It is translated as CASSLSGIGEQYF.

This clonotype was found a few times. The chain has TRBV30 and TRBJ2-7, with no clear D. This CDR3 has 11 residues. The V gene's germline CDR1 is GTSNPN and CDR2 SVGIG (reference sequence). The V end was cut by 4 bases, the J end by 3 bases, with 7 bases between. Written as DNA, the CDR3 is TGTGCCTGGACAATCGGCTACGAGCAGTACTTC. Its protein is CAWTIGYEQYF.

V usage is TRBV7-6 and J usage is TRBJ2-5, with TRBD1 as a possible D gene (6 bases). V was shortened by 1 base and J by 4 bases, with 7 bases between the two germline ends. From germline, CDR1 is SGHVS and CDR2 FNYEAQ. The CDR3 is made up of 13 amino acids. CDR3 protein: CASSLVRGETQYF. DNA for the CDR3: TGTGCCAGCAGCTTAGTCAGGGGAGAGACCCAGTACTTC.

The genes are TRBV5-1 and TRBJ1-5; TRBD1 is a possible D gene (5 bases). Germline CDR1 SGHRS, CDR2 YFSETQ. The CDR3 runs 12 residues. The V end lost 8 bases, the J end lost 5 bases, and 11 bases lay between the germline ends. CDR3 in DNA: TGCGCCAGGTCCAGGGCGGATCAGCCCCAGCATTTT. As protein: CARSRADQPQHF.